This T cell receptor (beta chain) derives from a study of blood T cell repertoires in COVID-19. About the research overall: Both acute and convalescent COVID-19 samples were obtained from the United States, Italy and Spain. The analysed material was cDNA or gDNA that came from T cells, B-cell-depleted T cells, or PBMCs.

In the original analysis: Nucleated cell counts were estimated from reference gene primer amplification. Repertoires were generated with immunoSEQ multiplex PCR, while TCRdb's copy carries only in-frame clones and drops some. V and J calls and clone size are as listed in that table; D and trimming were resolved from the DNA. The table includes about 130,000 clones, approximately 81% detected once. Germline V gene lookup returns CDR1 SGDLS and CDR2 YYNGEE. Trimming took 5 bases from V and 6 from J; bases not matched to a gene: 15. There are 16 residues in the CDR3. This chain connects TRBV9 to TRBJ2-7; 9 bases agree with TRBD1. The receptor's source is a man aged 60-69 years with acute or convalescent COVID-19. The sequencing input was peripheral blood. This CDR3 is CASRDLDPGQGSEQYF. The CDR3 region has the DNA TGTGCCAGCAGGGATCTCGATCCGGGACAGGGCTCCGAGCAGTACTTC.